Each of the 29 T cell receptor beta chains below was sequenced from the same sample in a study of blood T cell repertoires in COVID-19. Repertoires were generated with immunoSEQ multiplex PCR, while TCRdb's copy carries only in-frame clones and drops some. The sample has around 32,000 clones; roughly 87% are singletons. The sequenced sample was peripheral blood. These receptors originate from an older man with active or convalescent COVID-19.

The rearrangement joins TRBV28 to TRBJ2-1, with D maybe TRBD1 (6 bases). Looked up from germline, CDR1 is MDHEN and CDR2 is SYDVKM. The CDR3 is made up of 12 amino acids. Trimming removed 4 bases at V and 9 bases at J, with 10 bases between. The CDR3 spells CASSSDSLEQFF. CDR3 nucleotide sequence: TGTGCCAGCAGTTCGGACAGCCTTGAGCAGTTCTTC.

CDR3 loop: CASSPSTGYGEQYF. CDR3 DNA: TGTGCCAGCAGCCCATCGACAGGGTATGGCGAGCAGTACTTC. The rearrangement uses TRBV7-3 and TRBJ2-7, with 7 bases identical to TRBD1. Germline loops: CDR1 SGHTA, CDR2 FQGTGA. Trimming cost V 5 bases and J 6 bases; bases outside gene matches: 10. The CDR3 length is 14 residues.

This clone was seen just once. J is TRBJ1-5 and V is TRBV6-5; D unclear. The CDR3 totals 13 residues. V dropped 6 bases and J dropped 4 bases, with 10 bases sitting between them. Germline loops: CDR1 MNHEY, CDR2 SVGAGI. As DNA, the CDR3 is TGTGCCAGCAGGTCGGGGATAAATCAGCCCCAGCATTTT. It encodes CASRSGINQPQHF.

The rearrangement links TRBV2 to TRBJ2-3, with D perhaps TRBD2 (5 bases). Germline values: CDR1 SNHLY, CDR2 FYNNEI. With 6 bases removed from V and 4 bases from J, the gap between germline ends came to 8 bases. CDR3 length: 12 residues. In nucleotides, the CDR3 is TGTGCCAGCAGAGCGAGGGCAGATACGCAGTATTTT. Translated, it gives CASRARADTQYF.

The chain is built from TRBV18 and TRBJ1-1; D remains unclear. Trimming removed 4 bases at V and 4 bases at J, with 16 bases between. In germline, CDR1 is KGHSH, CDR2 LQKENI. CDR3 size: 15 residues. The CDR3 DNA follows: TGTGCCAGCTCACTAGAGGGTGTTGAAAGCACTGAAGCTTTCTTT. As protein: CASSLEGVESTEAFF.

This clone has a single count. The chain combines TRBV5-5 with TRBJ1-2; D call uncertain. This CDR3 has 11 residues. Trimming removed 3 bases from V and 9 bases from J, with 9 bases in between. Germline V gene data show CDR1 as SGHKS and CDR2 as YYEKEE (reference sequence). In DNA form, the CDR3 reads TGTGCCAGCAGCTCCTCAGGCCGCTACACCTTC. Translated, it gives CASSSSGRYTF. Looking up the rest from reference TRBV5-5 and TRBJ1-2 gives the full variable domain: DAGVTQSPTHLIKTRGQQVTLRCSPISGHKSVSWYQQVLGQGPQFIFQYYEKEERGRGNFPDRFSARQFPNYSSELNVNALLLGDSALYLCASSSSGRYTFGSGTRLTVV.

This chain uses TRBV5-1 with TRBJ1-1; the D is unclear. V dropped 1 base and J dropped 5 bases, with 21 bases sitting between them. The V gene's germline CDR1 is SGHRS and CDR2 YFSETQ. CDR3 size: 17 residues. CDR3 DNA sequence: TGCGCCAGCAGCTTGAGGGAGACCCGAGGGTACAATACTGAAGCTTTCTTT. Residues: CASSLRETRGYNTEAFF.

This clone was recorded once. An end of the junction differs from the germline gene, which may be a read error. The chain couples TRBV18 to TRBJ2-5; no firm D call. CDR3 length: 14 residues. The V gene's germline CDR1 is KGHSH and CDR2 LQKENI. The CDR3 sequence is CASSPQRVKETQYF. The DNA for the CDR3 is TGTGCCAGCTCGCCACAGAGAGTCAAAGAGACCCAGTACTTC.

The gene calls are TRBV5-1 and TRBJ2-7; TRBD1 matches 9 bases. CDR3 length: 13 amino acids. Germline assignment: CDR1 SGHRS and CDR2 YFSETQ. V lost 4 bases, J lost 4 bases, and 3 bases stayed unmatched. The CDR3 reads CASSRDREYEQYF. Written as DNA, the CDR3 is TGCGCCAGCAGCCGGGACAGGGAATACGAGCAGTACTTC.

As DNA, the CDR3 is TGTGCCAGCAGCGACCGGGACAGGGGATCTCATGGCTACACCTTC. This translates into CASSDRDRGSHGYTF. The J gene is TRBJ1-2, the V gene TRBV9; 10 nucleotides agree with TRBD1. The CDR3 sequence is 15 residues long. CDR1 is SGDLS and CDR2 is YYNGEE in the germline V gene. V shed 3 bases, J shed 6 bases, and the junction held 8 bases outside the gene matches.

The J gene is TRBJ2-7, the V gene TRBV5-4; D unresolved. The CDR3 is made up of 15 amino acids. V was clipped by 0 bases and J by 0 bases, with 10 bases between them. The germline CDR1 and CDR2 sequences are SGHNT and YYREEE (reference sequence). CDR3 protein: CASSLGGQTSYEQYF. DNA of the CDR3: TGTGCCAGCAGCTTGGGTGGGCAGACCTCCTACGAGCAGTACTTC.

This chain joins TRBV11-2 and TRBJ1-2, with D uncertain. Germline V gene data show CDR1 as SGHAT and CDR2 as FQNNGV. The CDR3 length is 12 residues. Deletions cut 4 bases from V and 6 bases from J, with 9 bases between. CDR3 in amino acids: CASSWAGDGYTF. CDR3 bases: TGTGCCAGCAGCTGGGCGGGTGATGGCTACACCTTC.

The CDR3 bases are TGTGCCAGCAGAGGACAGCCTTATGGCTACACCTTC. Its translation: CASRGQPYGYTF. This sequence joins TRBV27 and TRBJ1-2; TRBD1 might be the D (6 bases). CDR1 is MNHEY and CDR2 is SMNVEV in the germline V gene (reference sequence). Trimming removed 6 bases from V and 5 bases from J, with 10 bases in between. This CDR3 region has 12 residues.

This chain connects TRBV28 to TRBJ2-7, with D tentatively TRBD2 (6 bases). V was trimmed by 2 bases and J by 4 bases, leaving 18 bases between them. CDR1 is MDHEN, CDR2 SYDVKM, per germline. This CDR3 region has 16 residues. Here the CDR3 reads CASSLPPGSGRYEQYF. CDR3 in DNA: TGTGCCAGCAGTTTACCCCCAGGTAGCGGACGGTACGAGCAGTACTTC.

The genes are TRBV11-2 and TRBJ1-1; D gene unclear. V shed 1 base and J shed 4 bases, with 10 bases lying between them. There are 14 residues in the CDR3. Germline CDR1 is SGHAT and CDR2 is FQNNGV. CDR3 bases: TGTGCCAGCAGCTTAGCCTCGCCGGGCACTGAAGCTTTCTTT. The encoded protein is CASSLASPGTEAFF.

This chain connects TRBV7-2 to TRBJ1-1; no clear D. The V gene's germline CDR1 is SGHTA and CDR2 FQGNSA. Trimming shortened V by 3 bases and J by 5 bases, and 10 bases separated the two germline ends. This CDR3 region has 13 residues. CDR3 sequence: CASSFSGVTEAFF. CDR3 coding DNA: TGTGCCAGCAGCTTTTCAGGTGTAACTGAAGCTTTCTTT.

The chain is built from TRBV30 and TRBJ2-2; weak D call: TRBD1 (6 bases). Germline V gene sequence: CDR1 GTSNPN, CDR2 SVGIG (reference sequence). The V end was cut by 8 bases, the J end by 7 bases, with 23 bases between. The CDR3 consists of 15 residues. The CDR3 spells CAGPRVSPGDGELFF. The DNA for the CDR3 is TGTGCCGGGCCCCGAGTCTCCCCAGGGGACGGGGAGCTGTTTTTT.

This chain links TRBV4-3 with TRBJ1-2; the D gene is possibly TRBD1 (6 bases). V lost 2 bases and J 1 base, leaving 8 bases between the germline ends. Germline V gene data show CDR1 as LGHNA and CDR2 as YSLEER. This CDR3 comprises 14 residues. The CDR3 nucleotides are TGCGCCAGCAGCCAACTCAGGGGTAACTATGGCTACACCTTC. The encoded protein is CASSQLRGNYGYTF.

The chain is built from TRBV10-3 and TRBJ2-3; TRBD1 agrees at 9 bases. There are 15 residues in the CDR3. The V segment lost 6 bases and the J segment 4 bases; nucleotides outside the gene matches: 8. Germline V gene lookup returns CDR1 ENHRY and CDR2 SYGVKD. CDR3 DNA sequence: TGTGCCATCAGAGCCTGGGACAGGGTGGCAGATACGCAGTATTTT. Its protein product is CAIRAWDRVADTQYF.

The chain joins TRBV18 to TRBJ2-7; 9 nucleotides align to TRBD1. CDR3 length: 15 amino acids. V lost 4 bases, J lost 2 bases, and 6 bases stayed unmatched. CDR1 is KGHSH, CDR2 LQKENI, per germline. The CDR3 region is CASSLTGGQTYEQYF. The CDR3 DNA sequence: TGTGCCAGCTCACTGACAGGGGGGCAGACCTACGAGCAGTACTTC.

This chain joins TRBV6-6 and TRBJ2-7; TRBD2 matches at 7 bases. This CDR3 is built from 15 residues. Unmatched junction bases numbered 4, after V lost 0 bases and J lost 2 bases. Germline lookup yields CDR1 MNHNY and CDR2 SVGAGI (reference sequence). The CDR3 reads CASSYSGGKAYEQYF. The CDR3 nucleotides read TGTGCCAGCAGTTACTCGGGGGGGAAGGCCTACGAGCAGTACTTC.

The chain couples TRBV5-1 to TRBJ1-1; the match to TRBD1 covers 8 bases. The J segment lost 1 base and the V segment lost 4 bases, leaving 3 bases of the junction unmatched. The CDR3 runs 14 residues. In germline, CDR1 is SGHRS, CDR2 YFSETQ. The CDR3 sequence: CASSGQGGNTEAFF. As DNA, the CDR3 is TGCGCCAGCAGCGGACAGGGAGGGAACACTGAAGCTTTCTTT. Full variable domain (outside the CDR3, taken from reference TRBV5-1 and TRBJ1-1): KAGVTQTPRYLIKTRGQQVTLSCSPISGHRSVSWYQQTPGQGLQFLFEYFSETQRNKGNFPGRFSGRQFSNSRSEMNVSTLELGDSALYLCASSGQGGNTEAFFGQGTRLTVV.

The chain is built from TRBV5-5 and TRBJ1-4; D gene uncertain. The CDR3 is 14 amino acids. The V gene lost 0 bases and the J gene lost 0 bases, with 3 bases spanning the gap. Germline CDR1 reads SGHKS; CDR2 reads YYEKEE (reference sequence). The CDR3 loop is CASSLATTNEKLFF. The CDR3 DNA is TGTGCCAGCAGCTTGGCTACAACTAATGAAAAACTGTTTTTT.

The genes are TRBV5-4 and TRBJ1-1; D call uncertain. CDR1 is SGHNT and CDR2 is YYREEE in the germline V gene (reference sequence). V was shortened by 0 bases and J by 5 bases, with 20 bases between the two germline ends. The CDR3 runs 17 residues. Here the CDR3 DNA reads TGTGCCAGCAGCTTGGACCCGGGCCTTTGGAGGAAGACTGAAGCTTTCTTT. Its translation is CASSLDPGLWRKTEAFF.

The chain uses TRBV12-3 or TRBV12-4 and TRBJ1-1, with D possibly TRBD1 on 6 matching bases. V gave up 5 bases and J gave up 4 bases, with 11 bases separating them. CDR3 length: 13 amino acids. For the CDR3, the DNA is TGTGCCAGCAGTCGCACAGGGAGCACTGAAGCTTTCTTT. Translated: CASSRTGSTEAFF.

This clone was observed a handful of times. The chain is built from TRBV11-2 and TRBJ2-7; TRBD1 matches 8 bases. With 8 bases clipped from V and 4 bases from J, the junction kept 7 bases outside the gene matches. The CDR3 length is 13 residues. Germline lookup yields CDR1 SGHAT and CDR2 FQNNGV. The CDR3 region is CASLGQVSYEQYF. The CDR3, as DNA: TGTGCCAGCTTGGGACAGGTTTCTTACGAGCAGTACTTC.

There are a few counts of this clone. V is TRBV18 and J is TRBJ2-2; the match to TRBD2 covers 11 bases. Germline V gene sequence: CDR1 KGHSH, CDR2 LQKENI. The CDR3 is 16 amino acids. J gave up 5 bases and V 4 bases, and 6 bases lay outside the gene matches. In DNA form, the CDR3 reads TGTGCCAGCTCACTGTCTAGCGGGAGGACAACCGGGGAGCTGTTTTTT. Amino acids: CASSLSSGRTTGELFF.

The chain recombines TRBV7-2 with TRBJ1-5, with 7 bases lining up with TRBD1. CDR1 SGHTA and CDR2 FQGNSA come from the germline V gene. V lost 5 bases and J lost 7; bases outside the gene matches: 5. There are 13 residues in the CDR3. The CDR3 nucleotides are TGTGCCAGCAGCACTCAGGGGGGCCAGCCCCAGCATTTT. This codes for CASSTQGGQPQHF. Combining the CDR3 with reference TRBV7-2 and TRBJ1-5 gives the whole variable domain GAGVSQSPSNKVTEKGKDVELRCDPISGHTALYWYRQSLGQGLEFLIYFQGNSAPDKSGLPSDRFSAERTGGSVSTLTIQRTQQEDSAVYLCASSTQGGQPQHFGDGTRLSIL.

The chain carries TRBV5-8 and TRBJ2-1; D unresolved. Deletions cut 3 bases from V and 5 bases from J, with 12 bases between. The CDR3 has 14 residues. Germline V lookup: CDR1 SGHTS, CDR2 YDEGEE. The CDR3 DNA is TGTGCCAGCAGCTCTGAGGTTTTACACAATGAGCAGTTCTTC. Amino acid sequence: CASSSEVLHNEQFF. The whole variable domain, filled in from reference TRBV5-8 and TRBJ2-1, reads EAGVTQSPTHLIKTRGQQATLRCSPISGHTSVYWYQQALGLGLQFLLWYDEGEERNRGNFPPRFSGRQFPNYSSELNVNALELEDSALYLCASSSEVLHNEQFFGPGTRLTVL.